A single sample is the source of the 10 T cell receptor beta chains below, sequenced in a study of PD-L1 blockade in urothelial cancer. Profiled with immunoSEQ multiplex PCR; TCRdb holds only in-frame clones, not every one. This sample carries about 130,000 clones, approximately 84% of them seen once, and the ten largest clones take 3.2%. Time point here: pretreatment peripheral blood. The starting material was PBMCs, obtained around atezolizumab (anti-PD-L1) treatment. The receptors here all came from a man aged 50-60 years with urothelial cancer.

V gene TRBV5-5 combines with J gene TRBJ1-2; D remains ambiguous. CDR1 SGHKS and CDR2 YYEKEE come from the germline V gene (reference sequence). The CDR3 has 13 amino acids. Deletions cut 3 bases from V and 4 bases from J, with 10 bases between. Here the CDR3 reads CASSSDLFYGYTF. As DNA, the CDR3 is TGTGCCAGCAGCTCGGACTTATTCTATGGCTACACCTTC.

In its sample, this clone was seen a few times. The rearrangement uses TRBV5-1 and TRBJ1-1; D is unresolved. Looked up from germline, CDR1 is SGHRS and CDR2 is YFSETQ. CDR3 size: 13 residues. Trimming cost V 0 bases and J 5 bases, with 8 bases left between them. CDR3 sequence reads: CASSLVVETEAFF. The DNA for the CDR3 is TGCGCCAGCAGCTTGGTCGTGGAGACTGAAGCTTTCTTT.

The CDR3 nucleotides read TGTGCCAGCAATCCGGGACAGCCCAATCAGCCCCAGCATTTT. This encodes CASNPGQPNQPQHF. The chain carries TRBV2 and TRBJ1-5; the match to TRBD1 covers 7 bases. CDR1 is SNHLY, CDR2 FYNNEI, per germline. The CDR3 runs to 14 residues. With 7 bases clipped from V and 3 bases from J, the junction kept 6 bases outside the gene matches.

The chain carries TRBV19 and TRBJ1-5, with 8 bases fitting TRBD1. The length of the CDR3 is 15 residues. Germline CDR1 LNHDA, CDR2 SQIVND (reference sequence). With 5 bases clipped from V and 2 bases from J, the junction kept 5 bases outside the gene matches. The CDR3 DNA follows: TGTGCCAGTAGTGAGGGGGACAGGCGCAATCAGCCCCAGCATTTT. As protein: CASSEGDRRNQPQHF.

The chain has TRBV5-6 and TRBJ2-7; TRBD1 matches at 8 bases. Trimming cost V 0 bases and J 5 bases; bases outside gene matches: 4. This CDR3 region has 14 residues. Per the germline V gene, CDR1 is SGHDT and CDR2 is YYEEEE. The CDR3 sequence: CASSLDDRGNEQYF. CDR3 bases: TGTGCCAGCAGCTTGGACGACAGGGGTAACGAGCAGTACTTC.

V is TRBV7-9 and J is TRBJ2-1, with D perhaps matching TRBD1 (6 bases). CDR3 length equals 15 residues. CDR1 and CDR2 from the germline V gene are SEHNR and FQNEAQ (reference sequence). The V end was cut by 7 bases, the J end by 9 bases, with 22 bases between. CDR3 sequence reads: CASMGAKGRRSEQFF. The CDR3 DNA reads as TGTGCCAGCATGGGGGCTAAGGGAAGACGGAGTGAGCAGTTCTTC.

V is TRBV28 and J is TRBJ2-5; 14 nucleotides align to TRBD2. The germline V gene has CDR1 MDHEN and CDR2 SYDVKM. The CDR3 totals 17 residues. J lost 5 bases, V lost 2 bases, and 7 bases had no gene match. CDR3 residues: CASSLRRLAGGRETQYF. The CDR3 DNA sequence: TGTGCCAGCAGTTTACGCCGACTAGCGGGAGGGCGGGAGACCCAGTACTTC. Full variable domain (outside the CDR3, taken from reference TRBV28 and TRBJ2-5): DVKVTQSSRYLVKRTGEKVFLECVQDMDHENMFWYRQDPGLGLRLIYFSYDVKMKEKGDIPEGYSVSREKKERFSLILESASTNQTSMYLCASSLRRLAGGRETQYFGPGTRLLVL.

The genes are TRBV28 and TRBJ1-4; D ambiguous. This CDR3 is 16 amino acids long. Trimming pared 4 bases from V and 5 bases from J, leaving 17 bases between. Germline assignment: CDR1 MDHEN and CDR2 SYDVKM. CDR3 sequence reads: CASSSWKTELNEKLFF. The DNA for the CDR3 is TGTGCCAGCAGTTCCTGGAAGACTGAGTTAAATGAAAAACTGTTTTTT.

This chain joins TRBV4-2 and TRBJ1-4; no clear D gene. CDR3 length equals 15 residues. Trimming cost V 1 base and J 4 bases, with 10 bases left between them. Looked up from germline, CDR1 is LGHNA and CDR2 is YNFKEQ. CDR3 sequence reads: CASSQAVAGNEKLFF. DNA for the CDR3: TGTGCCAGCAGCCAAGCGGTGGCGGGTAATGAAAAACTGTTTTTT.

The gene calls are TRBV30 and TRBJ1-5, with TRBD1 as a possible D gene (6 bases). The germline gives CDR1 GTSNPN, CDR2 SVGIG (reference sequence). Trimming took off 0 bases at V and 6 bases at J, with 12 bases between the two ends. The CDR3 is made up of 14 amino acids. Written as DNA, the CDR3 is TGTGCCTGGAGTGTTACAGGGATCGGTCAGCCCCAGCATTTT. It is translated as CAWSVTGIGQPQHF.